This T cell receptor (beta chain) comes out of a study of regulatory T cells in long-lasting Graves disease. Turning to the study itself: Less than 3 months of antithyroid drugs had been taken by newly diagnosed Graves' patients.

Study-wide points: Gene preferences differed: TRBV28, TRBJ1-2, TRBJ2-5 in persistent cases.

Documented time point: newly diagnosed GD, antithyroid drugs for less than 3 months. The TCR library used RNA extracted from PBMCs. Clinicians diagnosed Graves' disease using American Thyroid Association guidelines. The authors built TCR beta libraries using iRepertoire HTBI primers and Arm-PCR of CDR3 regions. TCRdb redid the calling of the multiplex PCR reads with MiXCR, one entry per CDR3 protein. The table lists hundreds of thousands of distinct CDR3 sequences, 15% to 20% of them singletons. Germline V gene lookup returns CDR1 MNHNS and CDR2 SASEGT. V lost 7 bases and J lost 2; bases outside the gene matches: 7. This CDR3 is built from 15 residues. This clonotype has only a few counts. Its antigen is undetermined. These data also featured in a second study, about T cells in Graves' hyperthyroidism and ophthalmopathy.

This sequence was found in a woman aged 35-60 years with Graves disease. The chain is built from TRBV6-1 and TRBJ1-5; TRBD1 agrees at 8 bases. Source: peripheral blood mononuclear cells (PBMCs), taken at new diagnosis, from a patient treated with antithyroid drugs. CDR3 residues: CASTLTGEGNQPQHF. In DNA, the CDR3 is TGTGCCAGCACCTTGACAGGGGAAGGCAATCAGCCCCAGCATTTT.